One sample yielded the 25 T cell receptor beta chains listed below, sequenced in a study of cytomegalovirus exposure and HLA in healthy donors. The PCR was carried out with 60 Vbeta primers and 13 Jbeta primers. Method: immunoSEQ multiplex PCR; TCRdb's copy keeps in-frame clones and lacks some. Its listing shows about 110,000 clones. Sequencing was done on a sample of PBMCs. These TCRs come from a man between 50 and 59 years old in good health and CMV-seronegative.

Notes on this clone: A junction boundary mismatches the germline segment, possibly from a read error. The gene calls are TRBV19 and TRBJ2-4; perhaps TRBD2 as D (6 bases). The CDR3 totals 14 residues. Germline values: CDR1 LNHDA, CDR2 SQIVND (reference sequence). CDR3 region: CASSITGAENIQYF. As DNA, the CDR3 is TGTGCCAGTAGTATAACGGGAGCCGAAAACATTCAGTACTTC.

The V gene is TRBV4-3, the J gene TRBJ2-1, with TRBD1 matching 7 bases. The CDR3 spans 16 residues. Unmatched junction bases numbered 15, after V lost 4 bases and J lost 9 bases. The V gene's germline CDR1 is LGHNA and CDR2 YSLEER. The CDR3 DNA reads as TGCGCCAGCAGCCCACAGACAGGGCTGATCGGTAGTGAGCAGTTCTTC. This encodes CASSPQTGLIGSEQFF.

This chain connects TRBV7-9 to TRBJ2-2, with TRBD2 matching over 11 bases. Germline V CDR1 and CDR2: SEHNR, FQNEAQ (reference sequence). The ends lost 5 bases at V and 3 bases at J; junction bases unmatched: 5. This CDR3 has 16 amino acids. CDR3 sequence (DNA): TGTGCCAGCAGCGGTAGCGGGAGGGCCGACACCGGGGAGCTGTTTTTT. This codes for CASSGSGRADTGELFF.

The rearrangement uses TRBV2 and TRBJ2-3; TRBD1 matches 10 bases. Germline V gives CDR1 SNHLY, CDR2 FYNNEI. The CDR3 contains 15 residues. The V gene end was trimmed by 6 bases and the J gene end by 2 bases; junction bases not matched to a gene: 5. The CDR3 is CASSHDRGLTDTQYF. Here the CDR3 DNA reads TGTGCCAGCAGCCACGACAGGGGGCTCACAGATACGCAGTATTTT.

This sequence joins TRBV5-4 and TRBJ2-6, with 10 bases identical to TRBD1. With V trimmed by 0 bases and J by 0 bases, 3 bases remained unmatched. The CDR3 covers 18 residues. Germline-derived CDR1 and CDR2 are SGHNT and YYREEE (reference sequence). The CDR3 loop reads CASSLGGQGPSGANVLTF. The CDR3 DNA sequence: TGTGCCAGCAGCTTGGGGGGACAGGGGCCCTCTGGGGCCAACGTCCTGACTTTC.

The chain is built from TRBV9 and TRBJ1-2; D perhaps matches TRBD1 (5 bases). CDR3 length equals 15 residues. The V end was cut by 4 bases, the J end by 8 bases, with 21 bases between. CDR1 is SGDLS and CDR2 is YYNGEE in the germline V gene. The CDR3 DNA reads TGTGCCAGCAGCCCCCGATCGTGGGGCGCGGAGGGCTACACCTTC. Its translation: CASSPRSWGAEGYTF.

The chain uses TRBV5-1 and TRBJ1-2, with 7 bases matching TRBD1. The CDR3 totals 16 residues. J was trimmed by 0 bases and V by 0 bases; bases with no gene match: 5. Germline CDR1 SGHRS, CDR2 YFSETQ. This CDR3 reads CASSLGDSRANYGYTF. In DNA form, the CDR3 reads TGCGCCAGCAGCTTGGGGGACAGCAGAGCTAACTATGGCTACACCTTC.

The V gene is TRBV11-2, the J gene TRBJ2-5, with 9 bases that match TRBD2. After removal of 4 bases from V and 7 bases from J, the junction contained 10 bases not matched to a gene. The CDR3 is 15 amino acids. CDR1 and CDR2 from the germline V gene are SGHAT and FQNNGV. CDR3 nucleotide sequence: TGTGCCAGCAGCTCGGGACTAGCCCCAGAGGGGACCCAGTACTTC. Protein sequence: CASSSGLAPEGTQYF.

The J gene is TRBJ1-1, the V gene TRBV7-9, with D tentatively TRBD1 (5 bases). Trimming pared 7 bases from V and 1 base from J, leaving 10 bases between. The CDR3 runs to 13 residues. Germline V gene lookup returns CDR1 SEHNR and CDR2 FQNEAQ (reference sequence). CDR3 region: CASMEQANTEAFF. The CDR3 DNA follows: TGTGCCAGCATGGAACAGGCGAACACTGAAGCTTTCTTT. The variable domain in full, completed from reference TRBV7-9 and TRBJ1-1, reads DTGVSQNPRHKITKRGQNVTFRCDPISEHNRLYWYRQTLGQGPEFLTYFQNEAQLEKSRLLSDRFSAERPKGSFSTLEIQRTEQGDSAMYLCASMEQANTEAFFGQGTRLTVV.

The chain is built from TRBV9 and TRBJ1-1; TRBD1 matches at 9 bases. CDR1 and CDR2 from the germline V gene are SGDLS and YYNGEE. The trim removed 3 bases at V and 0 bases at J, leaving 6 bases unmatched. The CDR3 runs 16 residues. As DNA, the CDR3 is TGTGCCAGCAGCGCCCGGGACAGGGTGTTGAACACTGAAGCTTTCTTT. Translating gives CASSARDRVLNTEAFF.

DNA of the CDR3: TGTGCCAGCAGCCGCTGGCGGGAGGGAGGATCCTACAATGAGCAGTTCTTC. Translating gives CASSRWREGGSYNEQFF. This chain links TRBV11-3 with TRBJ2-1; 9 positions agree with TRBD2. Germline CDR1 SGHNT, CDR2 YENEEA. The trim removed 5 bases at V and 1 base at J, leaving 9 bases unmatched. The CDR3 is made up of 17 amino acids.

As DNA, the CDR3 is TGTGCCAGCAGCCAGCTCCTGGGGGGGACGGACGAGCAGTACTTC. Residues: CASSQLLGGTDEQYF. This chain uses TRBV7-9 with TRBJ2-7; 7 bases are a match to TRBD2. V shed 5 bases, J shed 5 bases, and the junction held 12 bases outside the gene matches. This CDR3 has 15 residues. Germline V gene sequence: CDR1 SEHNR, CDR2 FQNEAQ (reference sequence).

V gene TRBV19 combines with J gene TRBJ2-4; D possibly corresponds to TRBD1 (6 bases). V was pared by 3 bases and J by 4 bases, with 22 bases between. This CDR3 comprises 18 residues. Germline CDR1 reads LNHDA; CDR2 reads SQIVND (reference sequence). The CDR3 DNA is TGTGCCAGTAGTATCTTCTGGACAGAAATCTTACCTAAAAACATTCAGTACTTC. Its translation is CASSIFWTEILPKNIQYF.

J is TRBJ2-7 and V is TRBV6-5; 10 bases are shared with TRBD2. Trimming cost V 6 bases and J 6 bases; bases outside gene matches: 8. This CDR3 contains 14 residues. The germline gives CDR1 MNHEY, CDR2 SVGAGI. This CDR3 is CASRVAGGGGEQYF. The CDR3 bases are TGTGCCAGCAGAGTAGCGGGAGGAGGAGGCGAGCAGTACTTC.

This sequence joins TRBV4-2 and TRBJ2-1, with a possible D match to TRBD2 (6 bases). With 0 bases removed from V and 3 bases from J, the gap between germline ends came to 18 bases. Germline V gene sequence: CDR1 LGHNA, CDR2 YNFKEQ. The CDR3 has 18 amino acids. The CDR3 loop is CASSQDPLAALGYNEQFF. CDR3 sequence (DNA): TGTGCCAGCAGCCAAGACCCCTTAGCGGCTTTGGGCTACAATGAGCAGTTCTTC.

The V gene is TRBV6-1, the J gene TRBJ1-3, with a possible D match to TRBD1 (5 bases). Germline CDR1 MNHNS, CDR2 SASEGT. The CDR3 length is 12 residues. V lost 7 bases to trimming and J lost 6 bases, with 10 bases between them. CDR3 sequence reads: CASTSTVNTIYF. The CDR3 DNA is TGTGCCAGCACGTCGACAGTAAACACCATATATTTT.

The gene calls are TRBV6-6 and TRBJ1-5; 7 bases agree with TRBD1. J lost 11 bases, V lost 5 bases, and 6 bases had no gene match. The CDR3 spans 12 residues. The germline CDR1 and CDR2 sequences are MNHNY and SVGAGI (reference sequence). CDR3 amino acids: CASSQGGPTQHF. In DNA, the CDR3 is TGTGCCAGCAGTCAGGGGGGTCCGACCCAGCATTTT.

The chain recombines TRBV2 with TRBJ2-7, with D possibly being TRBD2 (5 bases). V was cut by 6 bases and J by 5 bases, with 20 bases left in between. Looked up from germline, CDR1 is SNHLY and CDR2 is FYNNEI. The CDR3 consists of 15 residues. The CDR3 protein is CASSQREGRTHEQYF. The DNA for the CDR3 is TGTGCCAGCAGCCAAAGGGAAGGGAGAACCCACGAGCAGTACTTC.

This chain connects TRBV5-1 to TRBJ1-1; 12 nucleotides match TRBD1. The germline V gene encodes CDR1 SGHRS and CDR2 YFSETQ. J was trimmed by 0 bases and V by 4 bases; bases with no gene match: 4. CDR3 length equals 16 residues. CDR3 coding DNA: TGCGCCAGCAGCCTGGGACAGGGGGCTATGAACACTGAAGCTTTCTTT. Translation gives CASSLGQGAMNTEAFF.

This chain links TRBV18 with TRBJ2-1; a weak D match, TRBD2 (5 bases). The V gene lost 0 bases and the J gene lost 2 bases, with 8 bases spanning the gap. The CDR3 spans 15 residues. Per germline, CDR1 KGHSH and CDR2 LQKENI. This CDR3 is CASSPPASPYNEQFF. In nucleotides, the CDR3 is TGTGCCAGCTCACCACCGGCTAGCCCCTACAATGAGCAGTTCTTC.

Details on this clone: The same CDR3 arises from other DNA sequences in this sample as well. This chain links TRBV18 with TRBJ2-3, with D perhaps TRBD2 (6 bases). This CDR3 region has 13 residues. CDR1 KGHSH and CDR2 LQKENI come from the germline V gene. V lost 3 bases to trimming and J lost 4 bases, with 8 bases between them. The CDR3 is CASSPGGPDTQYF. In DNA form, the CDR3 reads TGTGCCAGCTCACCCGGGGGTCCAGATACGCAGTATTTT.

The chain carries TRBV27 and TRBJ2-3; 8 nucleotides agree with TRBD1. The V segment lost 5 bases and the J segment 2 bases; nucleotides outside the gene matches: 3. From germline, CDR1 is MNHEY and CDR2 SMNVEV (reference sequence). The CDR3 extends over 14 amino acids. The CDR3 nucleotides are TGTGCCAGCAGTAGGACAGGGTCCACAGATACGCAGTATTTT. Protein sequence: CASSRTGSTDTQYF.

The V gene is TRBV9, the J gene TRBJ2-7; 9 bases agree with TRBD2. Trimming at V came to 5 bases and at J to 0 bases, leaving 3 bases not matched to a gene. The length of the CDR3 is 14 residues. CDR1 SGDLS and CDR2 YYNGEE come from the germline V gene. The CDR3 DNA reads TGTGCCAGCAGTCGGACTAGCGCCTCCTACGAGCAGTACTTC. It is translated as CASSRTSASYEQYF.

This chain joins TRBV27 and TRBJ2-7; the match to TRBD1 covers 9 bases. V was clipped by 6 bases and J by 0 bases; unmatched bases: 3. The length of the CDR3 is 14 residues. Germline CDR1 MNHEY, CDR2 SMNVEV (reference sequence). CDR3 amino acids: CASSMGQGSYEQYF. The CDR3 nucleotides read TGTGCCAGCAGCATGGGACAGGGCTCCTACGAGCAGTACTTC.

The rearrangement uses TRBV5-1 and TRBJ1-2; maybe TRBD1 (6 bases). This CDR3 is built from 14 residues. V was pared by 10 bases and J by 2 bases, with 18 bases between. Germline CDR1 and CDR2: SGHRS and YFSETQ. The CDR3 region is CASQAGGDNYGYTF. The CDR3 bases are TGCGCCTCACAGGCGGGGGGCGACAACTATGGCTACACCTTC.